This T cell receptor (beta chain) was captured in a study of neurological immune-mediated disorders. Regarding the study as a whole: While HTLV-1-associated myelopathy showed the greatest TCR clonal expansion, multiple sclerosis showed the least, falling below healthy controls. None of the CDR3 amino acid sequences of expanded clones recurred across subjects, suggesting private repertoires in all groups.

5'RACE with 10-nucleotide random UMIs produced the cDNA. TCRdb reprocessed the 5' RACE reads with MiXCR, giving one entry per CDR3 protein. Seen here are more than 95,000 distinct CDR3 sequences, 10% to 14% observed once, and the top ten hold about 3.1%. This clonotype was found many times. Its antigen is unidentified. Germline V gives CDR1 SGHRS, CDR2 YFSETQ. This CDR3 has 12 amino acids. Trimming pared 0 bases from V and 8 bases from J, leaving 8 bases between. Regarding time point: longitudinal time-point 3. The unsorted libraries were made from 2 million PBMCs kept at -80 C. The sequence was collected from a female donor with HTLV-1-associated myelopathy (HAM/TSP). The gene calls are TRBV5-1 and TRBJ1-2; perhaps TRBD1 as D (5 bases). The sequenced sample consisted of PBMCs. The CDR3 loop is CASSLAGNGYTF. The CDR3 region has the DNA TGCGCCAGCAGCTTGGCAGGGAACGGCTACACCTTC.